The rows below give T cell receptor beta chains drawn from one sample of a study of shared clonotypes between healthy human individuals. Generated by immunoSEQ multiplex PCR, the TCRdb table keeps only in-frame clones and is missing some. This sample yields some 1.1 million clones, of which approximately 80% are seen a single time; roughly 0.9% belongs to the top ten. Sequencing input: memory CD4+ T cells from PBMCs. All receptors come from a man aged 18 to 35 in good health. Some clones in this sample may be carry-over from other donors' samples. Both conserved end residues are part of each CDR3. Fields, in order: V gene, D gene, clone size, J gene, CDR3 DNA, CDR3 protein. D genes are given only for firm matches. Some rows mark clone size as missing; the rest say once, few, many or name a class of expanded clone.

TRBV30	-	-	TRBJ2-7	TGTGCCTGGAGTAATAAAGACGAGCAGTACTTC	CAWSNKDEQYF
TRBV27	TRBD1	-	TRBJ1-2	TGTGCCAGCAGTTTAGCGGGAAGGGGACAGGGAATTGGAGGCTACACCTTC	CASSLAGRGQGIGGYTF
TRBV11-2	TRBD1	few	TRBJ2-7	TGTGCCAGCAGCCAGGGGGATTATTACGAGCAGTACTTC	CASSQGDYYEQYF
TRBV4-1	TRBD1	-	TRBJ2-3	TGCGCCAGCAGCCACCTAAGGACAGGGGTGGGGGATACGCAGTATTTT	CASSHLRTGVGDTQYF
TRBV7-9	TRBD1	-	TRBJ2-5	TGTGCCAGCAGCCAGGACAGGGGGTTTTCGTTTGGGGAGACCCAGTACTTC	CASSQDRGFSFGETQYF
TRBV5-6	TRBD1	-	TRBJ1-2	TGTGCCAGCAGGAACAACAGGGGAGGGAGGAACTATGGCTACACCTTC	CASRNNRGGRNYGYTF
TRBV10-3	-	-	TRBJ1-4	TGTGCCATCAGTTACGCGAGGGACGAAAAACTGTTTTTT	CAISYARDEKLFF
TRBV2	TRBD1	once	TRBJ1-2	TGTGCCAGCAGGCCGAGGACAGGGCGTGGGTATGGCTACACCTTC	CASRPRTGRGYGYTF
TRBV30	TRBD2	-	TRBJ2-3	TGTGCCTGGAGTACTAGCGGCACAGATACGCAGTATTTT	CAWSTSGTDTQYF
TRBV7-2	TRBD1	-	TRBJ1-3	TGTGCCAGCAGCTTCTTCAGGGGGCAAGGAAACACCATATATTTT	CASSFFRGQGNTIYF
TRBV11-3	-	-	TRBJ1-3	TGTGCCAGGGAGACGGGAAACACCATATATTTT	CARETGNTIYF
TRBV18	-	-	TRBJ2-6	TGTGCCAGCTCCCCCCAAGGGGGGGCCAACGTCCTGACTTTC	CASSPQGGANVLTF
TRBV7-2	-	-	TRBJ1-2	TGTGCCAGCAGCTTAGGGAGAGGCTATGGCTACACCTTC	CASSLGRGYGYTF
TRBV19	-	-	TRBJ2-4	TGTGCCAGTAGTCTCGACAGTTTGGGTCAGTACTTC	CASSLDSLGQYF
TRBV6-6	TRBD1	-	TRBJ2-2	TGTGCCAGCAGTGGATCAGGGGGCTCGGCCGGGGAGCTGTTTTTT	CASSGSGGSAGELFF
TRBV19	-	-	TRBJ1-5	TGTGCCAGTAGCCCAGGGCAGCAGCCCCAGCATTTT	CASSPGQQPQHF
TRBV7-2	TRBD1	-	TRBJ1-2	TGTGCCAGCAGCTTGTTCAGTCTGGGACAGGGGACAATCGGCTACACCTTC	CASSLFSLGQGTIGYTF
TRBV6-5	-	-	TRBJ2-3	TGTGCCAGCAGTATGAACAGTGTCACAGATACGCAGTATTTT	CASSMNSVTDTQYF
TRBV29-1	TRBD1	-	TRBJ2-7	TGCAGCGTTGAAGAAGGGGGCCTCCCCTACGAGCAGTACTTC	CSVEEGGLPYEQYF
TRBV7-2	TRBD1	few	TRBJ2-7	TGTGCCAGCAGCGGGGGACAGGCGAAGCAGTACTTC	CASSGGQAKQYF
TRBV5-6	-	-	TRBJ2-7	TGTGCCAGCAGCGTGACACTTCACCGTCCTGAGGAAACCTACGAGCAGTACTTC	CASSVTLHRPEETYEQYF
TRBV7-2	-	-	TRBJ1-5	TGTGCCAGCAGCCCAAACCCAGCGGGCAATCAGCCCCAGCATTTT	CASSPNPAGNQPQHF
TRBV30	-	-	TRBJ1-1	TGTGCCTGGAGGGGTCACCACACTGAAGCTTTCTTT	CAWRGHHTEAFF
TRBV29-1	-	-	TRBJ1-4	TGCAGCGTTGGCGGTGGGATGGGATCTAATGAAAAACTGTTTTTT	CSVGGGMGSNEKLFF
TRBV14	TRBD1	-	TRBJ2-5	TGTGCCAGCAGTCGATTCGACAGGGCCCAAGAGACCCAGTACTTC	CASSRFDRAQETQYF
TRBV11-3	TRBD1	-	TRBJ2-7	TGTGCCAGCAGCTCCTCGACAGGGGATGGCGAGCAGTACTTC	CASSSSTGDGEQYF
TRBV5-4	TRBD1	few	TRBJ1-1	TGTGCCAGCAGCTTGGATGAAGGTGGGACAGGGCCCGCTTTCTTT	CASSLDEGGTGPAFF
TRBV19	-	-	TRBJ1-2	TGTGCCAGTAGTACAACCATTCCAGGGACCTATGGCTACACCTTC	CASSTTIPGTYGYTF
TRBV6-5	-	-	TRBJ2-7	TGTGCCAGCAGTCTAACAGGGACTAAAGCCTACGAGCAGTACTTC	CASSLTGTKAYEQYF
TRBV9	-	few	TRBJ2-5	TGTGCCAGCAGCGTAGTAGGGGAGACCCAGTACTTC	CASSVVGETQYF
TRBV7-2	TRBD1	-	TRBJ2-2	TGTGCCAGCAGCCAGAGGACAGGGGCCCAAACCGGGGAGCTGTTTTTT	CASSQRTGAQTGELFF
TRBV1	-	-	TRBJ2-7	TGCACCAGCAGCCAAGATTGGACGATGCCCAGGGCCCTCGAGCAGTACTTC	CTSSQDWTMPRALEQYF
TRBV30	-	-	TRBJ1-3	TGTGCCTGGACGGCAAACTCTGGAAACACCATATATTTT	CAWTANSGNTIYF
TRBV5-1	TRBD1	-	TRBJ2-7	TGCGCCAGCAGCCCCGGGACAGAAACTACTTACGAGCAGTACTTC	CASSPGTETTYEQYF
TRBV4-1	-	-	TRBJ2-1	TGCGCCAGCAGCCAAGTGGACTTGATGACCTACAATGAGCAGTTCTTC	CASSQVDLMTYNEQFF
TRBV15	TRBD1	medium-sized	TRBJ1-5	TGTGCCACCAGCAGCGGGGACAGGCGCAATCAGCCCCAGCATTTT	CATSSGDRRNQPQHF
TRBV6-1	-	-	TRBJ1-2	TGTGCCAGCAGTGAAGGCGGGGATTACGATGGCTACACCTTC	CASSEGGDYDGYTF
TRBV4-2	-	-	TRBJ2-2	TGTGCCAGCAGCCACCTAATCACGAACACCGGGGAGCTGTTTTTT	CASSHLITNTGELFF
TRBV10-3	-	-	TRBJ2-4	TGTGCCATCTCGGGGGACTTAGCCAAAAACATTCAGTACTTC	CAISGDLAKNIQYF
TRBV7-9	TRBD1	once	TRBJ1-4	TGTGCCAGCAGCCCCCTGCCGGGACAGCTTGAAAAACTGTTTTTT	CASSPLPGQLEKLFF
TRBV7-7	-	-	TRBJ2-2	TGTGCCAGCAGTCCGGGGACGGCCGCGAACACCGGGGAGCTGTTTTTT	CASSPGTAANTGELFF
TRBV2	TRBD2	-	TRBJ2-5	TGTGCCAGCAGCCAAAGGACTAGCGGGATGGGGGAGACCCAGTACTTC	CASSQRTSGMGETQYF
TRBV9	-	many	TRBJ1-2	TGTGCCAGCAGCGTAGAGGTGGGGGTTAACTATGGCTACACCTTC	CASSVEVGVNYGYTF
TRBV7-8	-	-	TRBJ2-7	TGTGCCAGCAGCTTACGGGTGGGATCCGAGCAGTACTTC	CASSLRVGSEQYF
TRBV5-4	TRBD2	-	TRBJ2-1	TGTGCCAGCAGCTCCGGGACTAGCCCCTACTACTACTACAATGAGCAGTTCTTC	CASSSGTSPYYYYNEQFF
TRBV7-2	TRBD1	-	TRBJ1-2	TGTGCCAGCAGCCAAACCGGTGGACAGGGCCTGCGGTATGGCTACACCTTC	CASSQTGGQGLRYGYTF
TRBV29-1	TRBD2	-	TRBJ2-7	TGCAGCGTTGACACTAGCGGGACGAGTCGGTACTTC	CSVDTSGTSRYF
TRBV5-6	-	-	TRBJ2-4	TGTGCCAGCGCCCAGGTCAACAAAAACATTCAGTACTTC	CASAQVNKNIQYF
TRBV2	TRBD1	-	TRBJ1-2	TGTGCCAGCAGTGGGAACACAGGGGTTTATGGCTACACCTTC	CASSGNTGVYGYTF
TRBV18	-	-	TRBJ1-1	TGTGCCAGCTCACCAATCGGGGGCTTGAACACTGAAGCTTTCTTT	CASSPIGGLNTEAFF